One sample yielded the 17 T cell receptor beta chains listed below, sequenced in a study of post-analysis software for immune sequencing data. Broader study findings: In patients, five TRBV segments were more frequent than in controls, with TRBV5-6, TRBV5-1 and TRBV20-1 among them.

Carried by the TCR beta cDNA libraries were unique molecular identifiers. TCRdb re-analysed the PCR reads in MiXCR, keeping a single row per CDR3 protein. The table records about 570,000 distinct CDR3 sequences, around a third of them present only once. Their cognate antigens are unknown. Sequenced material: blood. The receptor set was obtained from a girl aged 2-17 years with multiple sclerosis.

The CDR3 sequence is CASRRGLNYGYTF. CDR3 nucleotide sequence: TGTGCCAGCCGCCGGGGGCTAAACTATGGCTACACCTTC. J is TRBJ1-2 and V is TRBV6-5, with TRBD1 as a possible D gene (6 bases). V shed 8 bases and J shed 2 bases, with 12 bases lying between them. The CDR3 sequence is 13 residues long. CDR1 and CDR2 from the germline V gene are MNHEY and SVGAGI.

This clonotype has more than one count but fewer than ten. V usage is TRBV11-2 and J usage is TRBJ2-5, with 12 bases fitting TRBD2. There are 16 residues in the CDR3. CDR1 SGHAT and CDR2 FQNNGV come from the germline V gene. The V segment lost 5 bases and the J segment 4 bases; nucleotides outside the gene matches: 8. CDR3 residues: CASSPERLAGVETQYF. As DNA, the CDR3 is TGTGCCAGCAGCCCCGAGCGACTAGCGGGGGTAGAGACCCAGTACTTC.

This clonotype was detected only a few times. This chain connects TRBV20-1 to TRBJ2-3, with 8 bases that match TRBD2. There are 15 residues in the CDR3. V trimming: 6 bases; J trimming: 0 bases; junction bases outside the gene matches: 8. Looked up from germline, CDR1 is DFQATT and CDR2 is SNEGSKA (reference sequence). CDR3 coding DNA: TGCAGTGCGCGAGCCCGCGGGGGGAGCACAGATACGCAGTATTTT. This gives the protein CSARARGGSTDTQYF.

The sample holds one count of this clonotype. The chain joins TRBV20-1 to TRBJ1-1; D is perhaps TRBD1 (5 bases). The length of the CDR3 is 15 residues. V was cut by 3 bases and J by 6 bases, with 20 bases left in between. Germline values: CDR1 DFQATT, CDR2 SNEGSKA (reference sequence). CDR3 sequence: CSARRHGAGGAEAFF. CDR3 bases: TGCAGTGCTAGGAGACACGGGGCGGGGGGGGCTGAAGCTTTCTTT.

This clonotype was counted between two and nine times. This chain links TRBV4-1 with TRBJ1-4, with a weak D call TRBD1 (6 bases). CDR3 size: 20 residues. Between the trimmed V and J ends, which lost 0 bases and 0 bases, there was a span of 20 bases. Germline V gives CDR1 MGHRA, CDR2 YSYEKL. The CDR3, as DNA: TGCGCCAGCAGCCAAGATCTAACAGGGAGGATACCTGCAACTAATGAAAAACTGTTTTTT. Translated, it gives CASSQDLTGRIPATNEKLFF.

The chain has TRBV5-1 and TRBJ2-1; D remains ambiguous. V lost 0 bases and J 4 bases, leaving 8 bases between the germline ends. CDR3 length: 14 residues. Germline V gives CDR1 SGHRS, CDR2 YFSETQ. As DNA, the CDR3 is TGCGCCAGCAGCTTGGTTCCCGAATACAATGAGCAGTTCTTC. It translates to CASSLVPEYNEQFF.

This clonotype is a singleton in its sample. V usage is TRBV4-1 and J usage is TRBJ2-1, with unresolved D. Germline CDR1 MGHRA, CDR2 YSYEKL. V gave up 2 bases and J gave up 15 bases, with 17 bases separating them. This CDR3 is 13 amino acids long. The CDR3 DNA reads TGCGCCAGCAGCCAACTCAACCGGGCCCCTCGGTTCTTC. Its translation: CASSQLNRAPRFF.

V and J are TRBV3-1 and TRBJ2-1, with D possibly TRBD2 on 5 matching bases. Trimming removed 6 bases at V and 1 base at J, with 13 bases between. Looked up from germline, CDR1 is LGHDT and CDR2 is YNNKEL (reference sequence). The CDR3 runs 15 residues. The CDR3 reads CASRPTSMSYNEQFF. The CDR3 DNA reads TGTGCCAGCAGACCCACTAGTATGTCCTACAATGAGCAGTTCTTC.

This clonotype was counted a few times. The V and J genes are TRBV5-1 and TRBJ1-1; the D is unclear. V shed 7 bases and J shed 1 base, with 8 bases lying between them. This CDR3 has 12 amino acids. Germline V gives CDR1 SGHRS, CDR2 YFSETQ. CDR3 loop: CASWAANTEAFF. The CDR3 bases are TGCGCCAGCTGGGCGGCGAACACTGAAGCTTTCTTT.

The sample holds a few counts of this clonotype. CDR3 in amino acids: CSARAGAQETQYF. In DNA form, the CDR3 reads TGCAGTGCTAGGGCAGGGGCGCAAGAGACCCAGTACTTC. The J gene is TRBJ2-5, the V gene TRBV20-1; TRBD1 might be the D (6 bases). Germline lookup yields CDR1 DFQATT and CDR2 SNEGSKA (reference sequence). The ends were cut back, 3 bases at V and 2 bases at J, with 10 bases in the middle. The CDR3 length is 13 residues.

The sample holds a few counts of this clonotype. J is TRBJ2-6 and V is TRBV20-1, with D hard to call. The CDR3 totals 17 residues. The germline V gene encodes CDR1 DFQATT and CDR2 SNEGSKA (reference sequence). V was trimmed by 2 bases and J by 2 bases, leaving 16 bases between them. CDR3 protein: CSARPADRGPGANVLTF. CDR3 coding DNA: TGCAGTGCTAGACCAGCCGACCGAGGCCCTGGGGCCAACGTCCTGACTTTC.

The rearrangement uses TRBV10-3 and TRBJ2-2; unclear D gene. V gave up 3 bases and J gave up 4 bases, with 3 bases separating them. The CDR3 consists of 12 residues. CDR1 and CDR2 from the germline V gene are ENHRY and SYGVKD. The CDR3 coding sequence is TGTGCCATCAGTGAACTCACCGGGGAGCTGTTTTTT. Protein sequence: CAISELTGELFF.

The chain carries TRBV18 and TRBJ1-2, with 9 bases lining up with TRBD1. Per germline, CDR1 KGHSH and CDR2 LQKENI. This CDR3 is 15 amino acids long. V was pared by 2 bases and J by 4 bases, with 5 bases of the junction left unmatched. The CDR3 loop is CASSPSGTGIYGYTF. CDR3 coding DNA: TGTGCCAGCTCACCAAGTGGGACAGGGATCTATGGCTACACCTTC.

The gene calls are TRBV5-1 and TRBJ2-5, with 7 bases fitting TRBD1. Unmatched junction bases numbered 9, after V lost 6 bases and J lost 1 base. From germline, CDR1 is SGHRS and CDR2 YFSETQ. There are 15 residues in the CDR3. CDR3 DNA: TGCGCCAGCACCCTCCAGACAGGGCGCCAAGAGACCCAGTACTTC. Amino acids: CASTLQTGRQETQYF.

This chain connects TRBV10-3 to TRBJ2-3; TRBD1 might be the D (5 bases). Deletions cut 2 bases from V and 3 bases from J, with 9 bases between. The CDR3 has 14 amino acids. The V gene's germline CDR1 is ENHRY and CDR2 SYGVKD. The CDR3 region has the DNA TGTGCCATCAGTGAGGTGACAGCTACAGATACGCAGTATTTT. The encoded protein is CAISEVTATDTQYF.

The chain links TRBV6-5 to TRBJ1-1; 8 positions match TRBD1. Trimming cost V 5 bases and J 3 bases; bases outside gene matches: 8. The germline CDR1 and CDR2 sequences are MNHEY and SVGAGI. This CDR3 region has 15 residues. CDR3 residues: CASSDRGLGDTEAFF. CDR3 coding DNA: TGTGCCAGCAGTGACAGGGGCCTAGGGGACACTGAAGCTTTCTTT.

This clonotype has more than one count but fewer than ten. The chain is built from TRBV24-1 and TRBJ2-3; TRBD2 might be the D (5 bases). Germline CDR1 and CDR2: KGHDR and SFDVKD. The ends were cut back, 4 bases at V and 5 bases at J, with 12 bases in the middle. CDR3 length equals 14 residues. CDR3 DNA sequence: TGTGCCACCAGTGACAACCCCGAGGGAGATACGCAGTATTTT. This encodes CATSDNPEGDTQYF.